This paragraph covers one T cell receptor beta chain sequence. What antigen it recognizes has not been identified. Within one base of it there is no much larger clone, and no base qualities were kept. The cohort was made up of roughly 670 healthy bone marrow donors. At the time of sampling, every cohort member was nominally healthy, though immune exposures that went unrecorded were likely present. The donor was CMV seronegative and belonged to the group of more than 300 seronegative cohort members. Every donor gave a peripheral blood sample, and the peripheral blood mononuclear cells from that sample were used for TCR beta sequencing. The Qiagen DNeasy Blood Extraction Kit was used to extract genomic DNA from the blood cell samples. This specimen comes from a study of cytomegalovirus exposure and HLA in healthy donors (dated by TCRdb to 2016 to 2017). Turning to the overall study: According to an earlier analysis of 587 of the donors, 150 million to 200 million T cells yielded 120 million or so unique TCR beta sequences and approximately 280 Gb of sequence data. An early release that covered approximately 600 HLA-typed donors contained around 300 gigabases of sequencing data and 75 million to 100 million unique TCR sequences. Of the roughly 400 genotyped donors, 65% to 90% were placed in the genetic ancestry cluster associated with self-reported Caucasian donors. The aim of the study was to test whether cataloging public T cell receptors could identify signatures of past pathogen exposure. The study used immunosequencing to profile the T cell repertoires of 666 subjects and linked those repertoires to cytomegalovirus serostatus. In addition to the first cohort of 666 subjects, a separate validation cohort of some 120 different subjects was used. The study combined high-throughput TCR immunosequencing, statistical association of individual TCRs with disease status, and machine learning to predict cytomegalovirus infection status. To study patterns of TCR occurrence, a later analysis re-analyzed previously published TCR beta repertoires from several hundred donors and added high-resolution HLA genotyping. In the later analysis, no new phenotypic data were used to find candidate immune exposures; instead, reliance was placed on TCR beta sequences and their occurrence across donors. An earlier analysis of approximately 500 of the donors applied high-throughput TCR beta sequencing to assess whether each TCR beta V gene segment acted as functional or pseudogenic. Donor age, sex, ethnicity and CMV serostatus were collected together with the repertoire data. In a later genetic analysis, genome-wide SNP genotypes for about 55% of the roughly 700 donors were used, and that subset was treated as a discovery cohort. All discovery cohort repertoires had been generated using a single sequencing platform. Both class I and class II loci were covered by HLA typing, at four-digit resolution. The number of typed donors differed by locus: about 629-630 for A, B, C, DRB1 and DQB1; 522 for DQA1; around 610 for DPA1; and about 450 for DPB1. Four to six DR-DQ haplotypes were handled as single units for association and clustering because linkage in the cohort was strong. Among some 400 genotyped donors of the cohort, an average of about 240,000 unique TCR beta nucleotide sequences were sequenced per donor, roughly 18% of them non-productive. General study outcomes and caveats: Because counts were too low, approximately 18 rarely observed V segments, including chromosome 9 orphons, were excluded from the earlier analysis of 587 of the donors. Strong co-occurrence of HLA alleles, especially DR and DQ, made assigning TCR associations to individual alleles difficult. In a later analysis, several top co-occurrence clusters were reported to appear linked to parvovirus B19, influenza, CMV and Epstein-Barr virus. While some public TCRs were present in many individuals, most TCR sequences turned up only very rarely across donors. A later genetic analysis associated a missense DCLRE1C variant with V-gene and J-gene trimming of TCR beta chains, and an independent cohort replicated the association. Because some donors lacked HLA typing at each locus, the association tests relied only on the typed subset. A later analysis found that most CMV-associated TCR beta chains appeared HLA-restricted, with HLA associations seemingly driven largely by CMV exposure. According to the authors, the approach could potentially be generalized to other disease states and immunological phenotypes. The only immune exposure information available for the cohort was CMV serostatus. This cohort had only TCR beta chains sequenced, and the lack of alpha or paired-chain data limited which features could be detected. According to a later genetic analysis, donors in an Asian-associated ancestry cluster had fewer N-insertions in productive TCRs than the approximately 650-donor mean. In both the original and validation cohorts, the classifier was reported to diagnose cytomegalovirus status with high specificity and sensitivity. Because the 87-base-pair reads could not distinguish some IMGT-functional V segments, including TRBV6-2 and TRBV6-3, those segments were excluded. Linkage disequilibrium might explain the correlated functional status among segregating V segments, but an unknown experimental factor could not be excluded. In a later analysis, the rate of TCR association differed among HLA loci, with DRB1 alleles having the most associated TCRs and HLA-C alleles having the fewest. The study gave a list of roughly 150 TCR beta chains associated with cytomegalovirus. Sequencing depth was assumed to be roughly uniform across donors in the presence/absence analyses, though that assumption may not hold. Compared with equally common non-associated chains, HLA-associated TCR beta chains in a later analysis were more clonally expanded and had lower generation probabilities. Broadly in line with IMGT annotations, most TCR beta V segments showed up in productive rearrangements about 87% or about 30% of the time in an earlier analysis of a few hundred of the donors. At a false discovery rate of 0.05, a later analysis linked roughly 17,000 TCR beta sequences to specific HLA alleles. A group of highly shared sequence variants was considered likely to be a technical artifact of the sequencing pipeline. In vitro tests confirmed that three of the cytomegalovirus-associated TCR beta chains recognize cytomegalovirus antigens. A further reported finding was that TCR beta sequences accurately predicted the HLA-A and HLA-B alleles for most subjects in the first cohort.

The method behind the library was the immunoSEQ multiplex PCR assay. A mixture of 60 forward primers for TCR Vbeta segments and 13 reverse primers for TCR Jbeta segments was used in the multiplex PCR. A multiplex PCR assay on genomic DNA amplified the CDR3 region of rearranged TCR beta genes. The amplified TCR beta libraries were sequenced on the Illumina HiSeq System as 87-base-pair reads. Under the source paper's analysis protocol: In a later analysis, tens of millions of unique TCR beta chains were counted across the roughly 610 repertoires, and approximately 11 million of these chains were shared by at least two donors. Raw reads were error-corrected and collapsed into unique sequences by a nearest-neighbor algorithm in which closely related sequences were merged to remove PCR and sequencing errors. To assign V, D and J gene segments, CDR3 sequences were aligned to IMGT reference sequences. Each retained sequence needed at least a six-nucleotide match to both a V gene segment and a J gene segment. A rearrangement counted as productive if the CDR3 had no stop codons and remained in frame with V and J, and every other rearrangement counted as non-productive. Following IMGT convention, CDR3 was defined as the stretch from the second conserved V-encoded cysteine to the conserved J-encoded phenylalanine. The earlier analysis of around 640 of the donors excluded sequences that lacked an unambiguous match to a single V gene segment. In an earlier analysis of about 590 of the donors, a V segment was called functional when productive rearrangements were above 56.7%, and segregating when the standard deviation between donors exceeded 5%. A statistical classification framework was built for diagnosing cytomegalovirus status from the catalog of TCR beta chain sequences. V and J gene assignment, in a later analysis, came from comparing TCR nucleotide sequences with IMGT/GENE-DB human TR gene sequences. The TCRdist pipeline was used in a later analysis to assign CDR3 sequences and most-parsimonious VDJ recombination scenarios. In a later analysis, every TCR beta chain was defined by the combination of its CDR3 amino acid sequence and its V-gene family, and reads without a unique V-gene family were dropped. To address suspected cross-contamination and a sequencing artifact, a later analysis removed 450 to 700 highly shared, low-generation-probability nucleotide sequences. A later analysis calculated a clonal expansion index for each public chain from normalized within-repertoire ranks of inferred template counts. A later analysis computed generation probabilities with a VDJ recombination model fitted to out-of-frame rearrangements, and checked the results against IGoR. In a later analysis, TCR-TCR, TCR-HLA and TCR-CMV co-occurrence was scored with hypergeometric tests, and a repertoire-size bias correction was applied to TCR pairs. To estimate false discovery rates, a later analysis permuted the HLA or CMV assignments 20 times. A later analysis grouped co-occurring TCRs with DBSCAN, adding TCRdist sequence similarity when clustering within HLA-allele-positive subsets. Repertoires with fewer than 30,000 or more than 120,000 public chains, plus five repertoires with anomalous nucleotide sharing, were excluded from co-occurrence clustering. TCRdb took this table from immuneACCESS and kept in-frame rearrangements with V and J called. Such tables lack part of the clones; where checked against another copy, unresolved V genes explain under half of the gap, and the rest is unexplained. V, J and clone size are taken as reported in that table, and D and trimming were inferred from the DNA itself. A total of under 130,000 clones appear in this sample, 75% to 85% of them only once. The ten largest account for about 2.2% of the sample.

The CDR3 numbers 16 residues from cysteine through phenylalanine. Here the CDR3 DNA is all that survives: 48 bases in frame from base 1. Trimming takes 4 bases off V and 5 bases off J; junction bases not matched to a gene: 6. CDR1 SGHRS and CDR2 YFSETQ were looked up in the germline V gene. The sequenced material came from PBMCs. The source is a man younger than 40 in good health and CMV-seronegative. The chain couples TRBV5-1 to TRBJ2-7; 16 junctional bases match TRBD2. DNA sequence: TGCGCCAGCAGCGCCGGGACTAGCGGGAGGGCCGACGAGCAGTACTTC. Its product reads: CASSAGTSGRADEQYF.